A selection of T cell receptor beta chains follows, all from one sample in a study of cytomegalovirus exposure and HLA in healthy donors. Clones were read by immunoSEQ multiplex PCR, and TCRdb kept only the in-frame ones, dropping some. The top ten hold 22% of the sample, which has roughly 120,000 clones, roughly 80% seen once. Input material: PBMCs. These receptors were taken from a man aged 25-40 years in good health and CMV-seropositive. The CDR3 runs from the conserved cysteine through the conserved F or W. D genes are given only for firm matches. The size of a clone is reported for some rows only, either as once, few or many, or as a class for expanded clones.

clone_size: once
j_call: TRBJ1-2
d_call: TRBD1
v_call: TRBV4-1
cdr3_aa: CASSLMGQGYGYTF
cdr3_nt: TGCGCCAGCAGCCTAATGGGACAGGGCTATGGCTACACCTTC

clone_size: once
j_call: TRBJ2-5
d_call: -
v_call: TRBV6-1
cdr3_aa: CASSGQIQETQYF
cdr3_nt: TGTGCCAGCAGTGGTCAAATCCAAGAGACCCAGTACTTC

clone_size: -
j_call: TRBJ2-1
d_call: TRBD1
v_call: TRBV10-1
cdr3_aa: CASSAYTPGQGMNEQFF
cdr3_nt: TGCGCCAGCAGTGCCTACACACCGGGACAGGGTATGAATGAGCAGTTCTTC

clone_size: -
j_call: TRBJ1-3
d_call: -
v_call: TRBV27
cdr3_aa: CASSLRGKRGNTIYF
cdr3_nt: TGTGCCAGCAGTTTAAGGGGAAAGAGGGGAAACACCATATATTTT

clone_size: -
j_call: TRBJ1-1
d_call: -
v_call: TRBV18
cdr3_aa: CASSPAQGVTEAFF
cdr3_nt: TGTGCCAGCTCACCAGCCCAGGGCGTCACTGAAGCTTTCTTT

clone_size: few
j_call: TRBJ2-7
d_call: TRBD2
v_call: TRBV11-2
cdr3_aa: CASSLDVERGAYEQYF
cdr3_nt: TGTGCCAGCAGCTTAGATGTCGAGCGGGGAGCGTACGAGCAGTACTTC

clone_size: -
j_call: TRBJ2-1
d_call: TRBD2
v_call: TRBV6-5
cdr3_aa: CASSYTSASSYNEQFF
cdr3_nt: TGTGCCAGCAGTTACACTAGCGCGAGCTCCTACAATGAGCAGTTCTTC

clone_size: -
j_call: TRBJ2-3
d_call: TRBD1
v_call: TRBV6-1
cdr3_aa: CASIRDRAMDTQYF
cdr3_nt: TGTGCCAGCATTCGGGACAGGGCCATGGATACGCAGTATTTT

clone_size: -
j_call: TRBJ1-1
d_call: TRBD1
v_call: TRBV6-1
cdr3_aa: CASTRDRGSTREAFF
cdr3_nt: TGTGCCAGCACCAGGGACAGGGGCTCGACACGTGAAGCTTTCTTT

clone_size: -
j_call: TRBJ1-2
d_call: -
v_call: TRBV20-1
cdr3_aa: CSALPYGYTF
cdr3_nt: TGCAGTGCTCTTCCCTATGGCTACACCTTC

clone_size: once
j_call: TRBJ2-2
d_call: TRBD2
v_call: TRBV5-1
cdr3_aa: CASSFPPGGTNTGELFF
cdr3_nt: TGCGCCAGCAGCTTCCCTCCGGGGGGGACGAACACCGGGGAGCTGTTTTTT

clone_size: -
j_call: TRBJ1-5
d_call: -
v_call: TRBV19
cdr3_aa: CASTPGAQFRSQHF
cdr3_nt: TGTGCCAGTACGCCGGGAGCCCAATTCAGGTCCCAGCATTTT

clone_size: -
j_call: TRBJ1-2
d_call: -
v_call: TRBV19
cdr3_aa: CASSMLTVWNYGYTF
cdr3_nt: TGTGCCAGTAGTATGCTCACAGTATGGAACTATGGCTACACCTTC

clone_size: many
j_call: TRBJ2-7
d_call: -
v_call: TRBV19
cdr3_aa: CASSIDAGDTIDEQYF
cdr3_nt: TGTGCCAGTAGTATAGATGCTGGGGACACTATTGACGAGCAGTACTTC

clone_size: -
j_call: TRBJ1-1
d_call: TRBD1
v_call: TRBV5-1
cdr3_aa: CASSLPGQGSGEAFF
cdr3_nt: TGCGCCAGCAGCTTACCCGGACAGGGAAGCGGTGAAGCTTTCTTT

clone_size: -
j_call: TRBJ2-4
d_call: TRBD2
v_call: TRBV5-1
cdr3_aa: CASSLGSSGGENIQYF
cdr3_nt: TGCGCCAGCAGCTTGGGGTCTAGCGGGGGTGAAAACATTCAGTACTTC

clone_size: -
j_call: TRBJ2-1
d_call: TRBD2
v_call: TRBV6-5
cdr3_aa: CASSYAAGTRISEQFF
cdr3_nt: TGTGCCAGCAGTTACGCCGCCGGGACTAGAATCTCTGAGCAGTTCTTC

clone_size: few
j_call: TRBJ2-2
d_call: -
v_call: TRBV6-1
cdr3_aa: CASSEYHTGELFF
cdr3_nt: TGTGCCAGCAGTGAATATCACACCGGGGAGCTGTTTTTT

clone_size: -
j_call: TRBJ2-2
d_call: TRBD2
v_call: TRBV7-9
cdr3_aa: CASPLTSGNTGELFF
cdr3_nt: TGTGCCAGCCCCTTAACTAGCGGGAACACCGGGGAGCTGTTTTTT

clone_size: once
j_call: TRBJ2-3
d_call: -
v_call: TRBV19
cdr3_aa: CASSIGVRTDTQYF
cdr3_nt: TGTGCCAGTAGTATCGGGGTCCGCACAGATACGCAGTATTTT

clone_size: -
j_call: TRBJ2-7
d_call: TRBD1
v_call: TRBV5-1
cdr3_aa: CASSPGTGEAYEQYF
cdr3_nt: TGCGCCAGCAGCCCGGGGACAGGGGAGGCCTACGAGCAGTACTTC

clone_size: -
j_call: TRBJ2-1
d_call: -
v_call: TRBV27
cdr3_aa: CASRPLGSYNEQFF
cdr3_nt: TGTGCCAGCAGACCTCTCGGGAGCTACAATGAGCAGTTCTTC

clone_size: -
j_call: TRBJ2-3
d_call: TRBD2
v_call: TRBV5-1
cdr3_aa: CASSLGTGGAPTDTQYF
cdr3_nt: TGCGCCAGCAGCTTGGGGACCGGGGGGGCCCCCACAGATACGCAGTATTTT

clone_size: -
j_call: TRBJ2-3
d_call: -
v_call: TRBV6-5
cdr3_aa: CASSYSISGDTDTQYF
cdr3_nt: TGTGCCAGCAGTTACTCGATTTCGGGGGACACAGATACGCAGTATTTT

clone_size: -
j_call: TRBJ2-3
d_call: -
v_call: TRBV28
cdr3_aa: CASSFRRSTYTQYF
cdr3_nt: TGTGCCAGCAGTTTTCGTAGGAGCACATATACGCAGTATTTT

clone_size: -
j_call: TRBJ2-1
d_call: -
v_call: TRBV30
cdr3_aa: CAWSDPNEQFF
cdr3_nt: TGTGCCTGGAGTGATCCGAATGAGCAGTTCTTC

clone_size: -
j_call: TRBJ2-1
d_call: TRBD2
v_call: TRBV7-9
cdr3_aa: CASKQWASGSSYNEQFF
cdr3_nt: TGTGCCAGCAAGCAATGGGCTAGCGGGAGTAGTTACAATGAGCAGTTCTTC